The 24 T cell receptor beta chains given below trace back to one sample, sequenced in a study of blood T cell repertoires in COVID-19. Produced via immunoSEQ multiplex PCR; TCRdb's table is partial and in-frame only. Of approximately 230,000 clones in the sample, about four fifths are singletons; the top ten hold about 8.1%. The sequencing sample was made of peripheral blood. Receptor source: a man at least 80 years old with acute or convalescent COVID-19.

The chain links TRBV3-1 (or the pseudogene TRBV3-2) to TRBJ2-5, with D possibly matching TRBD2 (6 bases). Per the germline V gene, CDR1 is LGHDT and CDR2 is YNNKEL (reference sequence). The V end was cut by 8 bases, the J end by 6 bases, with 13 bases between. The CDR3 is 12 amino acids. CDR3 coding DNA: TGTGCCAGCCGGAGGGGCATGAAGACCCAGTACTTC. Translating it yields CASRRGMKTQYF.

V and J are TRBV5-6 and TRBJ1-2, with 7 bases fitting TRBD1. Trimming at V came to 5 bases and at J to 0 bases, leaving 4 bases not matched to a gene. Germline-derived CDR1 and CDR2 are SGHDT and YYEEEE. CDR3 length: 14 amino acids. The CDR3 loop reads CASRNRGSNYGYTF. The CDR3, as DNA: TGTGCCAGCAGGAACAGGGGATCTAACTATGGCTACACCTTC.

The J gene is TRBJ2-2, the V gene TRBV24-1, with TRBD1 matching over 7 bases. Germline V CDR1 and CDR2: KGHDR, SFDVKD. V gave up 3 bases and J gave up 7 bases; unmatched junction bases: 10. The CDR3 runs to 16 residues. The CDR3, as DNA: TGTGCCACCAGTGATCCTACCTACAGGGGCCTCGGGGAGCTGTTTTTT. Translation gives CATSDPTYRGLGELFF.

The chain couples TRBV28 to TRBJ1-2; possibly TRBD1 for D (6 bases). The V end was cut by 1 base, the J end by 8 bases, with 17 bases between. The CDR3 sequence is 15 residues long. From germline, CDR1 is MDHEN and CDR2 SYDVKM. The CDR3 DNA reads as TGTGCCAGCAGTTTATCAAACAGCTACAGGGAAGGCTACACCTTC. As protein: CASSLSNSYREGYTF.

The chain is built from TRBV4-2 and TRBJ2-7, with TRBD2 matching 10 bases. Per the germline V gene, CDR1 is LGHNA and CDR2 is YNFKEQ. V shed 3 bases, J shed 3 bases, and the junction held 11 bases outside the gene matches. The CDR3 covers 17 residues. The CDR3 is CASSQDNLLAGNYEQYF. The DNA of the CDR3 is TGTGCCAGCAGCCAGGATAACCTACTAGCGGGGAACTACGAGCAGTACTTC.

The V and J genes are TRBV3-1 (or the pseudogene TRBV3-2) and TRBJ1-2; TRBD1 might be the D (5 bases). The CDR3 is 13 residues long. Germline-derived CDR1 and CDR2 are LGHDT and YNNKEL (reference sequence). The V end lost 4 bases, the J end lost 2 bases, and 8 bases lay between the germline ends. CDR3 residues: CASSRDSNYGYTF. CDR3 nucleotides: TGTGCCAGCAGCCGGGACTCCAACTATGGCTACACCTTC.

V usage is TRBV3-1 (or the pseudogene TRBV3-2) and J usage is TRBJ2-2, with 14 bases lining up with TRBD2. Germline CDR1 and CDR2: LGHDT and YNNKEL (reference sequence). J was trimmed by 6 bases and V by 4 bases; bases with no gene match: 7. This CDR3 contains 17 residues. The CDR3 loop is CASSLPGLAGVPGELFF. The CDR3 region has the DNA TGTGCCAGCAGCCTGCCGGGACTAGCGGGAGTTCCCGGGGAGCTGTTTTTT.

V usage is TRBV20-1 and J usage is TRBJ2-3; 9 nucleotides line up with TRBD2. The CDR3 extends over 11 amino acids. Germline loops: CDR1 DFQATT, CDR2 SNEGSKA (reference sequence). The V segment lost 5 bases and the J segment 9 bases; nucleotides outside the gene matches: 3. The CDR3 nucleotides are TGCAGTGCTGACCTAGCGGGGACGCAGTATTTT. This sequence encodes CSADLAGTQYF.

The gene calls are TRBV5-5 and TRBJ1-2, with TRBD1 identical over 8 bases. Germline V lookup: CDR1 SGHKS, CDR2 YYEKEE (reference sequence). There are 13 residues in the CDR3. V was pared by 0 bases and J by 8 bases, with 3 bases of the junction left unmatched. The CDR3 is CASSLGTGQGYTF. The CDR3 DNA reads TGTGCCAGCAGCTTGGGGACAGGGCAAGGCTACACCTTC.

This chain joins TRBV5-4 and TRBJ1-4; 9 bases match TRBD1. The CDR3 is 13 residues long. Germline V lookup: CDR1 SGHNT, CDR2 YYREEE (reference sequence). V trimming: 6 bases; J trimming: 11 bases; junction bases outside the gene matches: 8. The CDR3 loop is CASTRDREGKLFF. CDR3 nucleotides: TGTGCCAGCACCCGGGACAGGGAAGGGAAACTGTTTTTT.

The chain employs TRBV29-1 and TRBJ2-7, with D maybe TRBD2 (7 bases). V dropped 5 bases and J dropped 3 bases, with 20 bases sitting between them. Germline V lookup: CDR1 SQVTM, CDR2 ANQGSEA. The CDR3 extends over 15 amino acids. The CDR3 is CSVRGGWTDHYEQYF. The CDR3 bases are TGCAGCGTTAGGGGGGGTTGGACAGATCACTACGAGCAGTACTTC.

The rearrangement uses TRBV5-4 and TRBJ2-7; 7 positions agree with TRBD1. CDR1 is SGHNT and CDR2 is YYREEE in the germline V gene (reference sequence). The ends lost 0 bases at V and 4 bases at J; junction bases unmatched: 10. This CDR3 contains 16 residues. The CDR3 loop reads CASSLGGGRPSYEQYF. In DNA form, the CDR3 reads TGTGCCAGCAGCTTGGGAGGGGGCAGGCCCTCTTACGAGCAGTACTTC. Full variable domain (rest looked up from reference TRBV5-4 and TRBJ2-7): ETGVTQSPTHLIKTRGQQVTLRCSSQSGHNTVSWYQQALGQGPQFIFQYYREEENGRGNFPPRFSGLQFPNYSSELNVNALELDDSALYLCASSLGGGRPSYEQYFGPGTRLTVT.

This clone was recorded only once. The V and J genes are TRBV27 and TRBJ2-5, with TRBD1 as a possible D gene (5 bases). Trimming stripped 4 bases from V and 2 bases from J, with 14 bases between. In germline, CDR1 is MNHEY, CDR2 SMNVEV (reference sequence). CDR3 length equals 15 residues. The CDR3 DNA reads TGTGCCAGCAGTTCCCGACAGTACGGTCAAGAGACCCAGTACTTC. This codes for CASSSRQYGQETQYF.

This chain connects TRBV10-3 to TRBJ1-1; no reliable D call. In germline, CDR1 is ENHRY, CDR2 SYGVKD. Trimming cost V 2 bases and J 8 bases, with 12 bases left between them. The CDR3 length is 13 residues. CDR3 sequence (DNA): TGTGCCATCAGTGAGGCAGGACGGAGGGAAGCTTTCTTT. Amino acid sequence: CAISEAGRREAFF.

The chain couples TRBV25-1 to TRBJ1-6, with TRBD1 as a possible D gene (5 bases). CDR3 length equals 13 residues. The ends were cut back, 8 bases at V and 9 bases at J, with 14 bases in the middle. Germline loops: CDR1 MGHDK, CDR2 SYGVNS. CDR3 protein: CASQRGWGSPLHF. CDR3 nucleotide sequence: TGTGCCAGCCAACGGGGGTGGGGTTCACCCCTCCACTTT.

The J gene is TRBJ2-2, the V gene TRBV6-4; 8 bases match TRBD1. V trimming: 5 bases; J trimming: 2 bases; junction bases outside the gene matches: 7. Looked up from germline, CDR1 is MRHNA and CDR2 is SNTAGT. CDR3 length: 16 amino acids. Written as DNA, the CDR3 is TGTGCCAGCAGTAAGTCAGGGGGCTCAAACACCGGGGAGCTGTTTTTT. Translation gives CASSKSGGSNTGELFF.

Only one count was recorded for this clone. The chain employs TRBV11-2 and TRBJ2-7; D not resolved. Germline V gives CDR1 SGHAT, CDR2 FQNNGV. This CDR3 is 16 amino acids long. Trimming took off 1 base at V and 2 bases at J, with 15 bases between the two ends. The DNA of the CDR3 is TGTGCCAGCAGCTTAGTATCGGCAGGTACCCCCTACGAGCAGTACTTC. Translating gives CASSLVSAGTPYEQYF.

The gene calls are TRBV18 and TRBJ2-6; weak D call: TRBD1 (6 bases). Trimming stripped 2 bases from V and 0 bases from J, with 14 bases between. This CDR3 is built from 18 residues. Germline CDR1 and CDR2: KGHSH and LQKENI. The CDR3 DNA follows: TGTGCCAGCTCACCAGACAGGAGTCGCTACTCTGGGGCCAACGTCCTGACTTTC. Translating it yields CASSPDRSRYSGANVLTF.

The gene calls are TRBV25-1 and TRBJ2-1, with 12 positions matching TRBD2. Germline-derived CDR1 and CDR2 are MGHDK and SYGVNS. This CDR3 is 17 amino acids long. The V gene end was trimmed by 4 bases and the J gene end by 8 bases; junction bases not matched to a gene: 12. CDR3 DNA: TGTGCCAGCAGTGGTTACCGACGACTAGCGGGAGCGGATGAGCAGTTCTTC. This codes for CASSGYRRLAGADEQFF.

The CDR3 nucleotides read TGCGCCAGCAGCTTGGAAGGGGCTAGACCTACGCAGTATTTT. As protein: CASSLEGARPTQYF. The chain recombines TRBV5-1 with TRBJ2-3; possible D gene TRBD1, 5 bases. The CDR3 is made up of 14 amino acids. Trimming removed 0 bases at V and 8 bases at J, with 13 bases between. Germline V gene sequence: CDR1 SGHRS, CDR2 YFSETQ.

The rearrangement uses TRBV14 and TRBJ2-1; 16 positions match TRBD2. There are 15 residues in the CDR3. Per the germline V gene, CDR1 is SGHDN and CDR2 is FVKESK. With V trimmed by 4 bases and J by 16 bases, 10 bases remained unmatched. The CDR3, as DNA: TGTGCCAGCAGCCCCGGGACTAGCGGGAGGGCCGGAGGCTTCTTC. As protein: CASSPGTSGRAGGFF.

The chain uses TRBV18 and TRBJ1-6; D gene ambiguous. This CDR3 region has 13 residues. Looked up from germline, CDR1 is KGHSH and CDR2 is LQKENI. The germline V and J ends were trimmed by 5 bases and 5 bases, with 7 bases remaining between them. The CDR3 here is CASSSVDNSPLHF. The DNA for the CDR3 is TGTGCCAGCTCAAGTGTAGATAATTCACCCCTCCACTTT.

The CDR3 spells CATQDRESNQPQHF. The CDR3 nucleotides are TGTGCCACCCAGGACAGGGAGAGCAATCAGCCCCAGCATTTT. V usage is TRBV6-5 and J usage is TRBJ1-5; TRBD1 matches 8 bases. J lost 1 base, V lost 10 bases, and 6 bases had no gene match. CDR3 length equals 14 residues. Germline CDR1 is MNHEY and CDR2 is SVGAGI.

This clone was detected a few times. The chain combines TRBV28 with TRBJ1-1; possible D gene TRBD1, 5 bases. CDR1 and CDR2 from the germline V gene are MDHEN and SYDVKM. The V gene lost 6 bases and the J gene lost 1 base, with 12 bases spanning the gap. CDR3 length equals 14 residues. The CDR3 DNA follows: TGTGCCAGCAGGCCCAGGGTTTCGAACACTGAAGCTTTCTTT. It encodes CASRPRVSNTEAFF.